What follows are 7 T cell receptor beta chains derived from one specimen sequenced in a study of shared clonotypes between healthy human individuals. The table came from immunoSEQ multiplex PCR; TCRdb's copy has only in-frame clones and leaves some out. The sample lists 2 million to 3 million clones, over 85% occurring once. The material sequenced was naive CD4+ T cells sorted from blood. Subset of the sample: CD45RA+ positively selected. The receptor source for this set is a man between 18 and 35 years old in good health.

The chain has TRBV6-5 and TRBJ2-7, with 7 bases fitting TRBD1. The CDR3 has 15 amino acids. Germline CDR1 MNHEY, CDR2 SVGAGI. V lost 6 bases to trimming and J lost 3 bases; unmatched junction nucleotides: 11. The CDR3 DNA sequence: TGTGCCAGCAGAACCTCGGGACAGAGCTACTACGAGCAGTACTTC. Translated, it gives CASRTSGQSYYEQYF.

Notes on this clone: Distinct nucleotide sequences in the sample also encode this CDR3. V and J are TRBV5-4 and TRBJ2-2; D is undetermined. The V gene lost 0 bases and the J gene lost 5 bases, with 5 bases spanning the gap. Germline V gives CDR1 SGHNT, CDR2 YYREEE (reference sequence). This CDR3 has 13 amino acids. The CDR3 here is CASSLDGTGELFF. The CDR3 region has the DNA TGTGCCAGCAGCTTGGACGGTACCGGGGAGCTGTTTTTT.

This clone was detected a few times. The chain employs TRBV10-3 and TRBJ1-4; D remains unclear. Trimming stripped 6 bases from V and 5 bases from J, with 10 bases between. The CDR3 is 13 residues long. Germline CDR1 is ENHRY and CDR2 is SYGVKD. This chain's CDR3 is CAIRDGQNEKLFF. The CDR3 DNA reads as TGTGCCATCAGAGATGGGCAGAATGAAAAACTGTTTTTT.

The chain carries TRBV6-1 and TRBJ2-7; D perhaps matches TRBD1 (6 bases). With 1 base removed from V and 4 bases from J, the gap between germline ends came to 11 bases. The CDR3 consists of 14 residues. Germline V CDR1 and CDR2: MNHNS, SASEGT. CDR3 in DNA: TGTGCCAGCAGTGAAGAAACAGGGAAGTACGAGCAGTACTTC. Protein sequence: CASSEETGKYEQYF.

The CDR3 reads CASSSVGGSSYEQYF. As DNA, the CDR3 is TGTGCCAGCAGCTCGGTCGGGGGGAGCTCCTACGAGCAGTACTTC. This rearrangement joins TRBV7-2 to TRBJ2-7, with 7 bases aligning to TRBD2. The CDR3 is made up of 15 amino acids. The trim removed 4 bases at V and 0 bases at J, leaving 6 bases unmatched. Germline loops: CDR1 SGHTA, CDR2 FQGNSA.

V and J are TRBV27 and TRBJ2-7, with TRBD2 matching over 10 bases. The CDR3 sequence is 15 residues long. Losses at the gene ends were 2 bases for V and 2 bases for J; bases not matched to a gene: 3. Germline CDR1 MNHEY, CDR2 SMNVEV (reference sequence). The CDR3 sequence: CASSLILAGTYEQYF. CDR3 DNA sequence: TGTGCCAGCAGTTTAATACTAGCGGGGACCTACGAGCAGTACTTC.

Worth noting for this clone: Additional DNA sequences in this sample encode the identical CDR3. V is TRBV5-6 and J is TRBJ1-2; D may be TRBD1 (5 bases). Germline CDR1 and CDR2: SGHDT and YYEEEE. The V end lost 0 bases, the J end lost 2 bases, and 5 bases lay between the germline ends. The CDR3 is made up of 13 amino acids. CDR3 in amino acids: CASSLAGNYGYTF. CDR3 nucleotides: TGTGCCAGCAGCTTGGCAGGGAACTATGGCTACACCTTC.